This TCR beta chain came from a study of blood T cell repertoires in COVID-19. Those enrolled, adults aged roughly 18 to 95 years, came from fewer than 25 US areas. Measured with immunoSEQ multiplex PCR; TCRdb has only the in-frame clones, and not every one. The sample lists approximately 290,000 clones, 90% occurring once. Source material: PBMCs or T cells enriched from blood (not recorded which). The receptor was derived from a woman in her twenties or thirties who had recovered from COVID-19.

This CDR3 is CASSKQGARDTGELFF. DNA for the CDR3: TGTGCCAGCAGCAAACAGGGGGCGAGGGACACCGGGGAGCTGTTTTTT. V and J are TRBV7-2 and TRBJ2-2; 9 bases are a match to TRBD1. CDR1 is SGHTA and CDR2 is FQGNSA in the germline V gene. Trimming at V came to 5 bases and at J to 3 bases, leaving 7 bases not matched to a gene. This CDR3 contains 16 residues.